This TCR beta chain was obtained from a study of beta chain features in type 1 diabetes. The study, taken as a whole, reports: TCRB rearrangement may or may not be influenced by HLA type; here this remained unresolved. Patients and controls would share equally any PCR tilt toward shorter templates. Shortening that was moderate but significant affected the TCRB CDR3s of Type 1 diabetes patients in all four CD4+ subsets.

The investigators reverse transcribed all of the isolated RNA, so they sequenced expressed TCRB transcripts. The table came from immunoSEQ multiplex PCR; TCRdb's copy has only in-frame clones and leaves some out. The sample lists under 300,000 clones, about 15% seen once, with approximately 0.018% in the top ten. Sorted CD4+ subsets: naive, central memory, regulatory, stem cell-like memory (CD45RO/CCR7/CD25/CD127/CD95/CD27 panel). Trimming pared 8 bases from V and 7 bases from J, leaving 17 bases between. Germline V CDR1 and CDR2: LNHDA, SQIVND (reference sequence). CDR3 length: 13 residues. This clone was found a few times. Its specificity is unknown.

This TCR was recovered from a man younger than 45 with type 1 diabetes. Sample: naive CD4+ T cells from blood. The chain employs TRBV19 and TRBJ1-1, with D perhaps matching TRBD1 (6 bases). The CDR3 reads CASGGEGVNEAFF. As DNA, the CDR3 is TGTGCCAGTGGGGGGGAGGGGGTCAATGAAGCTTTCTTT.